This T cell receptor (beta chain) originates from a study of cytomegalovirus exposure and HLA in healthy donors. The CDR3 is made up of 14 amino acids. The germline gives CDR1 SGHTA, CDR2 FQGNSA. The V and J ends lost 2 bases and 4 bases respectively, with 11 bases between them. The method was immunoSEQ multiplex PCR; TCRdb's version includes in-frame clones alone and lacks a portion of them. The sample shows approximately 65,000 clones, under 96% of them seen only once. Source material: PBMCs. The chain recombines TRBV7-2 with TRBJ2-5; D may be TRBD1 (8 bases). The sequence was obtained from a young woman in good health and CMV-seropositive. CDR3 sequence: CASSLTGGGETQYF. In nucleotides, the CDR3 is TGTGCCAGCAGCTTAACAGGGGGGGGAGAGACCCAGTACTTC.